The next 25 T cell receptor beta chains were all read from a single sample in a study of shared clonotypes between healthy human individuals. Generated by immunoSEQ multiplex PCR, the TCRdb table keeps only in-frame clones and is missing some. The sample has 2 million to 3 million clones, approximately 93% seen once. Source material: naive CD4+ T cells from PBMCs. As to subset: CD45RA+ positively selected. Source of these receptors: a man between 18 and 29 years old in good health. Some clones in this sample may be carry-over from other donors' samples.

The V and J genes are TRBV7-6 and TRBJ2-2, with 10 bases identical to TRBD2. Germline loops: CDR1 SGHVS, CDR2 FNYEAQ. The junction had 2 bases not matched to a gene; V was cut back by 3 bases and J by 7 bases. This CDR3 has 14 residues. The CDR3: CASSFGLAVGELFF. The CDR3 coding sequence is TGTGCCAGCAGCTTCGGACTAGCGGTCGGGGAGCTGTTTTTT. Together with reference TRBV7-6 and TRBJ2-2, the CDR3 gives the full variable domain: GAGVSQSPRYKVTKRGQDVALRCDPISGHVSLYWYRQALGQGPEFLTYFNYEAQQDKSGLPNDRFSAERPEGSISTLTIQRTEQRDSAMYRCASSFGLAVGELFFGEGSRLTVL.

This chain connects TRBV19 to TRBJ1-5, with 7 nucleotides matching TRBD1. The CDR3 is made up of 15 amino acids. Looked up from germline, CDR1 is LNHDA and CDR2 is SQIVND (reference sequence). V dropped 6 bases and J dropped 1; count of bases not matched to a gene: 6. The CDR3 protein is CASRKRQGSNQPQHF. In nucleotides, the CDR3 is TGTGCCAGTAGGAAAAGACAGGGAAGCAATCAGCCCCAGCATTTT.

V is TRBV6-5 and J is TRBJ1-1; 7 nucleotides match TRBD1. Germline lookup yields CDR1 MNHEY and CDR2 SVGAGI. Trimming at V came to 7 bases and at J to 3 bases, leaving 5 bases not matched to a gene. This CDR3 has 13 amino acids. For the CDR3, the DNA is TGTGCCAGCATCAACAGGGGATACACTGAAGCTTTCTTT. Translating it yields CASINRGYTEAFF.

The rearrangement joins TRBV27 to TRBJ2-2; D may be TRBD1 (5 bases). Germline CDR1 is MNHEY and CDR2 is SMNVEV (reference sequence). Trimming removed 11 bases from V and 0 bases from J, with 19 bases in between. The CDR3 length is 16 residues. The DNA for the CDR3 is TGTGCCTGCCAGCCGGCAGGGCCTCCGAACACCGGGGAGCTGTTTTTT. Encoded protein: CACQPAGPPNTGELFF.

V usage is TRBV29-1 and J usage is TRBJ2-2; D possibly corresponds to TRBD2 (6 bases). This CDR3 has 16 amino acids. Germline CDR1 and CDR2: SQVTM and ANQGSEA. Trimming stripped 4 bases from V and 6 bases from J, with 21 bases between. CDR3 sequence (DNA): TGCAGCGTTGTTACAAATAGGAGGGTGGGGCCCGGGGAGCTGTTTTTT. This codes for CSVVTNRRVGPGELFF.

The chain combines TRBV7-2 with TRBJ2-3; D may be TRBD2 (5 bases). CDR3 length: 14 amino acids. V dropped 1 base and J dropped 4 bases, with 9 bases sitting between them. Germline loops: CDR1 SGHTA, CDR2 FQGNSA. CDR3 sequence (DNA): TGTGCCAGCAGCTTAGGAGGGTGGCCAGATACGCAGTATTTT. Amino acids: CASSLGGWPDTQYF.

V gene TRBV4-3 combines with J gene TRBJ2-2; D is tentatively TRBD1 or TRBD2 (6 bases each). CDR3 length equals 16 residues. Germline V CDR1 and CDR2: LGHNA, YSLEER. The germline V and J ends were trimmed by 0 bases and 5 bases, with 13 bases remaining between them. Written as DNA, the CDR3 is TGCGCCAGCAGCCAAGACGTCGGGGGCCGAACCGGGGAGCTGTTTTTT. Its translation: CASSQDVGGRTGELFF.

This clone has only one observation. The chain recombines TRBV6-1 with TRBJ1-1; D is possibly TRBD1 (6 bases). Germline loops: CDR1 MNHNS, CDR2 SASEGT. V was pared by 6 bases and J by 4 bases, with 15 bases between. The CDR3 is 14 residues long. The CDR3 nucleotides read TGTGCCAGCAGGGAACAGGGCTTGGGCACTGAAGCTTTCTTT. This sequence encodes CASREQGLGTEAFF.

The gene calls are TRBV30 and TRBJ1-2, with D unclear. V lost 1 base and J lost 0, with 9 bases in between. Germline-derived CDR1 and CDR2 are GTSNPN and SVGIG (reference sequence). This CDR3 has 14 amino acids. In DNA, the CDR3 is TGTGCCTGGAGTGAGGGCATTGCTAACTATGGCTACACCTTC. It translates to CAWSEGIANYGYTF. The whole variable domain, remainder taken from reference TRBV30 and TRBJ1-2, is SQTIHQWPATLVQPVGSPLSLECTVEGTSNPNLYWYRQAAGRGLQLLFYSVGIGQISSEVPQNLSASRPQDRQFILSSKKLLLSDSGFYLCAWSEGIANYGYTFGSGTRLTVV.

The chain employs TRBV18 and TRBJ1-3, with 12 bases lining up with TRBD1. Trimming at V came to 6 bases and at J to 4 bases, leaving 7 bases not matched to a gene. Per germline, CDR1 KGHSH and CDR2 LQKENI. The CDR3 runs to 16 residues. The CDR3 coding sequence is TGTGCCAGCTCGTCGGGACAGGGGGCGATCGGAAACACCATATATTTT. Translation: CASSSGQGAIGNTIYF.

The chain links TRBV7-8 to TRBJ2-5; D tentatively reads TRBD1 or TRBD2 (5 bases each). The V end was cut by 5 bases, the J end by 5 bases, with 21 bases between. The CDR3 runs to 16 residues. Germline CDR1 and CDR2: SGHVS and FQNEAQ. The CDR3 region has the DNA TGTGCCAGCAGCGCCCGGGACCGGCTATTTGGGGAGACCCAGTACTTC. This translates into CASSARDRLFGETQYF.

This chain uses TRBV19 with TRBJ2-2, with 7 bases fitting TRBD2. After removal of 2 bases from V and 5 bases from J, the junction contained 5 bases not matched to a gene. Germline V gene sequence: CDR1 LNHDA, CDR2 SQIVND (reference sequence). This CDR3 is built from 15 residues. CDR3 nucleotides: TGTGCCAGTAGTATACACAGCGGGGAAACCGGGGAGCTGTTTTTT. It translates to CASSIHSGETGELFF.

The chain recombines TRBV6-6 with TRBJ2-7; a weak D match, TRBD1 (6 bases). Trimming took 4 bases from V and 3 from J, leaving 10 bases between them. CDR1 and CDR2 from the germline V gene are MNHNY and SVGAGI (reference sequence). The CDR3 consists of 13 residues. This chain's CDR3 is CASSLGHGYEQYF. In DNA form, the CDR3 reads TGTGCCAGCAGTTTGGGACACGGCTACGAGCAGTACTTC.

The chain is built from TRBV10-3 and TRBJ2-3; 8 bases map to TRBD1. CDR1 and CDR2 from the germline V gene are ENHRY and SYGVKD. This CDR3 spans 15 amino acids. With V trimmed by 4 bases and J by 0 bases, 3 bases remained unmatched. The CDR3 region is CAISGGQESTDTQYF. The CDR3 DNA is TGTGCCATCAGTGGGGGACAGGAAAGCACAGATACGCAGTATTTT.

The chain joins TRBV5-1 to TRBJ1-2; D is undetermined. This CDR3 contains 13 residues. V was shortened by 4 bases and J by 3 bases, with 10 bases between the two germline ends. Germline V lookup: CDR1 SGHRS, CDR2 YFSETQ. This chain's CDR3 is CASSAGIYYGYTF. The CDR3 DNA sequence: TGCGCCAGCAGCGCCGGGATCTACTATGGCTACACCTTC. Filled out from reference TRBV5-1 and TRBJ1-2, the complete variable domain reads KAGVTQTPRYLIKTRGQQVTLSCSPISGHRSVSWYQQTPGQGLQFLFEYFSETQRNKGNFPGRFSGRQFSNSRSEMNVSTLELGDSALYLCASSAGIYYGYTFGSGTRLTVV.

The rearrangement joins TRBV5-1 to TRBJ2-6; tentative D call: TRBD1 (5 bases). CDR3 length equals 17 residues. V gave up 1 base and J gave up 0 bases, with 11 bases separating them. Looked up from germline, CDR1 is SGHRS and CDR2 is YFSETQ. CDR3 residues: CASSLMGPSSGANVLTF. CDR3 DNA: TGCGCCAGCAGCTTGATGGGGCCAAGCTCTGGGGCCAACGTCCTGACTTTC.

The rearrangement joins TRBV6-5 to TRBJ2-7; weak D call: TRBD2 (5 bases). Trimming cost V 0 bases and J 0 bases, with 12 bases left between them. The CDR3 consists of 16 residues. From germline, CDR1 is MNHEY and CDR2 SVGAGI. The CDR3: CASSYSEAASSYEQYF. CDR3 coding DNA: TGTGCCAGCAGTTACTCGGAAGCGGCCAGCTCCTACGAGCAGTACTTC.

As for this clone: Other DNA sequences in the same sample also yield this CDR3. The chain recombines TRBV7-3 with TRBJ2-3, with D hard to call. Trimming removed 2 bases from V and 4 bases from J, with 7 bases in between. CDR3 size: 13 residues. The germline V gene encodes CDR1 SGHTA and CDR2 FQGTGA. This CDR3 reads CASSLGRADTQYF. The CDR3 DNA reads TGTGCCAGCAGCTTAGGTAGAGCAGATACGCAGTATTTT.

The rearrangement joins TRBV5-1 to TRBJ2-2; 9 positions agree with TRBD1. CDR3 size: 16 residues. Germline CDR1 is SGHRS and CDR2 is YFSETQ. The trim removed 4 bases at V and 7 bases at J, leaving 11 bases unmatched. The CDR3 sequence is CASSPTGQGYNGELFF. The CDR3 region has the DNA TGCGCCAGCAGCCCGACCGGACAGGGGTACAACGGGGAGCTGTTTTTT.

J is TRBJ2-7 and V is TRBV7-2, with 8 bases matching TRBD2. After removal of 5 bases from V and 6 bases from J, the junction contained 15 bases not matched to a gene. The CDR3 consists of 16 residues. Germline loops: CDR1 SGHTA, CDR2 FQGNSA. The CDR3 DNA is TGTGCCAGCAGCCCAAGCAGCGGGAGTGGGGCGGGCGAGCAGTACTTC. This codes for CASSPSSGSGAGEQYF.

The CDR3 coding sequence is TGTGCCAGCAGCGCGGGGCCCATCCGGAGTTCCTACGAGCAGTACTTC. Encoded protein: CASSAGPIRSSYEQYF. The genes are TRBV7-9 and TRBJ2-7; D is possibly TRBD2 (6 bases). The V end lost 5 bases, the J end lost 1 base, and 18 bases lay between the germline ends. Germline V lookup: CDR1 SEHNR, CDR2 FQNEAQ (reference sequence). The CDR3 loop spans 16 amino acids.

The CDR3 protein is CASSMVAGGPDGELFF. For the CDR3, the DNA is TGCGCCAGCAGTATGGTAGCGGGAGGGCCTGACGGGGAGCTGTTTTTT. The rearrangement joins TRBV5-1 to TRBJ2-2, with 11 bases matching TRBD2. The germline CDR1 and CDR2 sequences are SGHRS and YFSETQ. The CDR3 is 16 amino acids. With 5 bases clipped from V and 7 bases from J, the junction kept 10 bases outside the gene matches.

This chain uses TRBV28 with TRBJ1-1; D remains ambiguous. CDR1 and CDR2 (germline): MDHEN, SYDVKM. Trimming cost V 1 base and J 8 bases, with 14 bases left between them. CDR3 length: 14 amino acids. This CDR3 reads CASSLSHEGAEAFF. CDR3 DNA sequence: TGTGCCAGCAGTTTATCTCACGAGGGAGCCGAAGCTTTCTTT.

This clone was detected only once. This chain links TRBV5-1 with TRBJ1-2, with 8 bases lining up with TRBD1. This CDR3 is 15 amino acids long. Per germline, CDR1 SGHRS and CDR2 YFSETQ. Unmatched junction bases numbered 7, after V lost 3 bases and J lost 3 bases. In DNA form, the CDR3 reads TGCGCCAGCAGCTACCGTACAGGGGGGGACTATGGCTACACCTTC. Translated: CASSYRTGGDYGYTF.

The gene calls are TRBV15 and TRBJ2-3; 7 bases are a match to TRBD1. CDR3 size: 17 residues. Germline assignment: CDR1 LNHNV and CDR2 YYDKDF (reference sequence). V shed 4 bases and J 4 bases; nucleotides not matched to a gene: 14. The DNA for the CDR3 is TGTGCCACCAGCACCAACTTCGGGACAGCCCTCGCAGATACGCAGTATTTT. Translating it yields CATSTNFGTALADTQYF.